Sequencing of this T cell receptor beta chain was carried out in a study of shared clonotypes between healthy human individuals. CD4+ cells were split into CD45RA+ naive and CD45RA-negative memory subsets. V was trimmed by 2 bases and J by 9 bases, leaving 17 bases between them. Germline V gene data show CDR1 as MDHEN and CDR2 as SYDVKM. The CDR3 runs 15 residues. Using immunoSEQ multiplex PCR, the repertoire was profiled, and TCRdb retains in-frame clones only, with some absent. The profile shows roughly 500,000 clones, roughly 95% of them singletons. This clonotype originated in a woman younger than 45 in good health. This chain connects TRBV28 to TRBJ1-5; D gene uncertain. The material sequenced was naive CD4+ T cells sorted from blood. Subset specified: CD45RA+ positively selected. The CDR3 DNA reads TGTGCCAGCAGTTTAAGGTCTTCGACGAGCCGGCCCCAGCATTTT. Its protein is CASSLRSSTSRPQHF. Full variable domain (remainder filled in from reference TRBV28 and TRBJ1-5): DVKVTQSSRYLVKRTGEKVFLECVQDMDHENMFWYRQDPGLGLRLIYFSYDVKMKEKGDIPEGYSVSREKKERFSLILESASTNQTSMYLCASSLRSSTSRPQHFGDGTRLSIL.